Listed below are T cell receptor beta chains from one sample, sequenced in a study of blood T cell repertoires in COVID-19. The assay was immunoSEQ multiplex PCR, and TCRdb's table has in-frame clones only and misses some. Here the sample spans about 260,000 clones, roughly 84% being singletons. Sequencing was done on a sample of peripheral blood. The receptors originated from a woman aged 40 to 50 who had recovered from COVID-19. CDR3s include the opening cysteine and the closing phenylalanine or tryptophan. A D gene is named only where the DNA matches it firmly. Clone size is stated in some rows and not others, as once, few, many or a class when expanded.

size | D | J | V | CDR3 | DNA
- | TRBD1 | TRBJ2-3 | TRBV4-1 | CASSQVIQGVGTDTQYF | TGCGCCAGCAGCCAAGTAATACAGGGGGTGGGCACAGATACGCAGTATTTT
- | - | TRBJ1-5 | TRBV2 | CASSEALSNQPQHF | TGTGCCAGCAGTGAAGCTCTTAGCAATCAGCCCCAGCATTTT
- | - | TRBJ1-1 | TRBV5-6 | CASSLQGHTEAFF | TGTGCCAGCAGCTTACAGGGACACACTGAAGCTTTCTTT
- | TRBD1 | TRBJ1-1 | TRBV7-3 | CASSTQGGTEAFF | TGTGCCAGCAGCACACAGGGGGGGACTGAAGCTTTCTTT
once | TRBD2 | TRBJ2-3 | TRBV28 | CASRNSGGATDTQYF | TGTGCCAGCAGGAATAGCGGGGGGGCCACAGATACGCAGTATTTT
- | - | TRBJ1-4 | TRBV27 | CASSLIPPTRGRTNEKLFF | TGTGCCAGCAGTTTGATCCCTCCTACGCGGGGCAGAACTAATGAAAAACTGTTTTTT
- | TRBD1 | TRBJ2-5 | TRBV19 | CASSIGTGQETQYF | TGTGCCAGTAGTATTGGGACAGGTCAAGAGACCCAGTACTTC
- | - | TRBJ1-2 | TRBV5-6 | CASSLETDNYGYTF | TGTGCCAGCAGCTTAGAAACTGATAACTATGGCTACACCTTC
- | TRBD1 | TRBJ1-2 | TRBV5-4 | CASSLWGTGSGYTF | TGTGCCAGCAGCTTGTGGGGGACAGGCTCCGGCTACACCTTC
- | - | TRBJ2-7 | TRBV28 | CASSSHGQTYEQYF | TGTGCCAGCAGTTCCCATGGACAGACCTACGAGCAGTACTTC
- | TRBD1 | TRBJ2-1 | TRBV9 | CASQLGTEHNEQFF | TGTGCCAGTCAACTCGGGACAGAACACAATGAGCAGTTCTTC
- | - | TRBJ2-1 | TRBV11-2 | CASSADSYNEQFF | TGTGCCAGCAGCGCGGACAGCTACAATGAGCAGTTCTTC
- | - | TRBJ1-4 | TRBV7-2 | CASSLRPMWREKLFF | TGTGCCAGCAGCCTCCGACCAATGTGGAGGGAAAAACTGTTTTTT
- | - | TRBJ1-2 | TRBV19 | CASTDSGTLNYGYTF | TGTGCCAGTACAGACAGCGGGACCCTTAACTATGGCTACACCTTC